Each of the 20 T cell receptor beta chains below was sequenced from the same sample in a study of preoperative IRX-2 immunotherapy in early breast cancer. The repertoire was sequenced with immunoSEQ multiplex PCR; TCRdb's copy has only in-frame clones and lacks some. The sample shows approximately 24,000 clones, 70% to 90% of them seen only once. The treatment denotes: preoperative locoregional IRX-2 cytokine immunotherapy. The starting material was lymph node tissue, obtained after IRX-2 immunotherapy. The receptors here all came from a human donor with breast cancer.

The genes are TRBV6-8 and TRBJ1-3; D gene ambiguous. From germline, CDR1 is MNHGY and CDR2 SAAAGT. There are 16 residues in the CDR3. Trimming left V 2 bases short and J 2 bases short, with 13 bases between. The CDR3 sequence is CASSYGHWGAGNTIYF. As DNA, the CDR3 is TGTGCCAGCAGTTACGGGCACTGGGGTGCTGGAAACACCATATATTTT.

CDR3 amino acids: CASSYGDTIYF. The CDR3 DNA reads as TGTGCCAGCAGTTACGGAGACACCATATATTTT. The chain has TRBV6-4 and TRBJ1-3; D is undetermined. The CDR3 contains 11 residues. V lost 5 bases to trimming and J lost 8 bases, with 7 bases between them. Per germline, CDR1 MRHNA and CDR2 SNTAGT.

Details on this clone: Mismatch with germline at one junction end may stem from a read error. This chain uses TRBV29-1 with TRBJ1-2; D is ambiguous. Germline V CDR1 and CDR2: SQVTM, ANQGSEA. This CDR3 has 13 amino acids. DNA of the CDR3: TGCAGCGTTTATAATCCGAGGGAGAATGGTTACACCTTC. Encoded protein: CSVYNPRENGYTF.

The CDR3 sequence: CASSPPASGGYTDTQYF. For the CDR3, the DNA is TGTGCCAGCTCACCACCGGCAAGCGGGGGATACACAGATACGCAGTATTTT. The gene calls are TRBV18 and TRBJ2-3, with 8 bases matching TRBD2. This CDR3 has 17 residues. V lost 0 bases, J lost 2 bases, and 7 bases stayed unmatched. The germline CDR1 and CDR2 sequences are KGHSH and LQKENI.

For the CDR3, the DNA is TGTGCCAGCAGTCAAATATACAGGGCTGGAAACACCATATATTTT. This translates into CASSQIYRAGNTIYF. The V gene is TRBV14, the J gene TRBJ1-3; a possible D gene is TRBD1 (6 bases). Germline V gene data show CDR1 as SGHDN and CDR2 as FVKESK. This CDR3 contains 15 residues. V lost 6 bases and J 2 bases, leaving 14 bases between the germline ends. Using reference TRBV14 and TRBJ1-3 for the parts outside the CDR3, the full variable domain is EAGVTQFPSHSVIEKGQTVTLRCDPISGHDNLYWYRRVMGKEIKFLLHFVKESKQDESGMPNNRFLAERTGGTYSTLKVQPAELEDSGVYFCASSQIYRAGNTIYFGEGSWLTVV.

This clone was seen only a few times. CDR3: CASSPGESQETQYF. CDR3 DNA sequence: TGTGCCAGTAGTCCTGGGGAGAGTCAAGAGACCCAGTACTTC. The chain has TRBV19 and TRBJ2-5; D may be TRBD2 (5 bases). With 5 bases removed from V and 2 bases from J, the gap between germline ends came to 12 bases. This CDR3 region has 14 residues. The V gene's germline CDR1 is LNHDA and CDR2 SQIVND (reference sequence). The variable domain in full, completed from reference TRBV19 and TRBJ2-5, reads DGGITQSPKYLFRKEGQNVTLSCEQNLNHDAMYWYRQDPGQGLRLIYYSQIVNDFQKGDIAEGYSVSREKKESFPLTVTSAQKNPTAFYLCASSPGESQETQYFGPGTRLLVL.

CDR3 in amino acids: CASSIDITGELFF. The CDR3 DNA reads TGTGCCAGTAGTATAGATATCACCGGGGAGCTGTTTTTT. The rearrangement joins TRBV19 to TRBJ2-2; no definite D call. CDR3 size: 13 residues. From germline, CDR1 is LNHDA and CDR2 SQIVND (reference sequence). The V and J ends lost 0 bases and 4 bases respectively, with 3 bases between them.

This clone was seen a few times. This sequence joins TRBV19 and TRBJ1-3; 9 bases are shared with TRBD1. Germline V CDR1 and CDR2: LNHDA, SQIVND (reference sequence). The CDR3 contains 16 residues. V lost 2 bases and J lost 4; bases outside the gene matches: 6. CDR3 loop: CASSISGTGSGNTIYF. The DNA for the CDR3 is TGTGCCAGTAGTATATCCGGGACAGGGTCAGGAAACACCATATATTTT.

CDR3 residues: CASSLVGRGNSPLHF. The CDR3 nucleotides are TGTGCCAGCAGCTTAGTGGGGCGGGGGAATTCACCCCTCCACTTT. The V call is TRBV11-3, the J call TRBJ1-6; a possible D gene is TRBD1 (5 bases). CDR1 and CDR2 (germline): SGHNT, YENEEA. The length of the CDR3 is 15 residues. V lost 1 base and J 7 bases, leaving 11 bases between the germline ends. Supplemented by reference TRBV11-3 and TRBJ1-6, the full variable domain reads EAGVVQSPRYKIIEKKQPVAFWCNPISGHNTLYWYLQNLGQGPELLIRYENEEAVDDSQLPKDRFSAERLKGVDSTLKIQPAELGDSAVYLCASSLVGRGNSPLHFGNGTRLTVT.

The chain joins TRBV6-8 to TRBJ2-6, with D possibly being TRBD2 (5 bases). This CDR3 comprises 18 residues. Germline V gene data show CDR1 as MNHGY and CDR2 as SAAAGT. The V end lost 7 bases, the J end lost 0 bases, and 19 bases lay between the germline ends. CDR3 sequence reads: CASTNRLYSISGANVLTF. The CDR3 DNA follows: TGTGCCAGCACGAATCGACTATACTCGATCTCTGGGGCCAACGTCCTGACTTTC.

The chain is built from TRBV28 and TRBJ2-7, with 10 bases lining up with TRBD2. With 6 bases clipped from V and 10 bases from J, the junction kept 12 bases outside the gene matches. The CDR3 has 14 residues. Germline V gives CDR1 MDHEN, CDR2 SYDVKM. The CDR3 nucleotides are TGTGCCAGCAGGACGAGCGGGGGGGCGTTAGTTCAGTACGTC. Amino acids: CASRTSGGALVQYV.

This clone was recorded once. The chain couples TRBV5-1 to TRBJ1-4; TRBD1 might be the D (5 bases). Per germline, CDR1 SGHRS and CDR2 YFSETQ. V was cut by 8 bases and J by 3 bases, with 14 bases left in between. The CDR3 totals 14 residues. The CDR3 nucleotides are TGCGCCAGTCGCCTCAGGGAGGCTAATGAAAAACTGTTTTTT. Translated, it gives CASRLREANEKLFF.

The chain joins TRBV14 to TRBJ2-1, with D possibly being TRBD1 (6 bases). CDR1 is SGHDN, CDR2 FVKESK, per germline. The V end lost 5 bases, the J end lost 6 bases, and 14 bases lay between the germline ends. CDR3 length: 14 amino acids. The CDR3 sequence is CASSWDTKGNEQFF. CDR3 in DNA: TGTGCCAGCAGCTGGGACACGAAGGGCAATGAGCAGTTCTTC.

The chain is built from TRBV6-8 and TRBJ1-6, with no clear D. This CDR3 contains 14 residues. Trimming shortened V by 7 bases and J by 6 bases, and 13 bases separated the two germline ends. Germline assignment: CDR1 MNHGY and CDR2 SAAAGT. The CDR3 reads CASKASMRNSPLHF. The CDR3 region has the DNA TGTGCCAGCAAGGCCTCTATGCGTAATTCACCCCTCCACTTT.

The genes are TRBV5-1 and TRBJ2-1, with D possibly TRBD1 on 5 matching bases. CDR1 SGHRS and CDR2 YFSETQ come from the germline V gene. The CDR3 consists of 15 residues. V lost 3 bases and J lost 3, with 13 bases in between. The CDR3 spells CASSSRQSLYNEQFF. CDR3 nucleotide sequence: TGCGCCAGCAGCTCCCGACAGAGTCTCTACAATGAGCAGTTCTTC.

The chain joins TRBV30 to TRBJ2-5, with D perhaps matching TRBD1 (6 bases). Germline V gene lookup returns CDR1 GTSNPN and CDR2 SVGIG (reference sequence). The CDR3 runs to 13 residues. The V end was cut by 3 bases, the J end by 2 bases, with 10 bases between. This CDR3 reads CAWSWGLQETQYF. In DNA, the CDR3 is TGTGCCTGGAGCTGGGGGCTGCAAGAGACCCAGTACTTC. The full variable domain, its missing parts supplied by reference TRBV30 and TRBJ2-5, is SQTIHQWPATLVQPVGSPLSLECTVEGTSNPNLYWYRQAAGRGLQLLFYSVGIGQISSEVPQNLSASRPQDRQFILSSKKLLLSDSGFYLCAWSWGLQETQYFGPGTRLLVL.

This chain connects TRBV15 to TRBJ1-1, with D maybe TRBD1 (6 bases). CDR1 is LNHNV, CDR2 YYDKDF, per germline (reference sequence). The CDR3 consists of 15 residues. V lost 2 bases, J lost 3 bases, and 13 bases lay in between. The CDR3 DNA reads TGTGCCACCAGCAGATCCGACAGGACATACACTGAAGCTTTCTTT. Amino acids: CATSRSDRTYTEAFF. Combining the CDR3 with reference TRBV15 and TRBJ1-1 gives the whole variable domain DAMVIQNPRYQVTQFGKPVTLSCSQTLNHNVMYWYQQKSSQAPKLLFHYYDKDFNNEADTPDNFQSRRPNTSFCFLDIRSPGLGDTAMYLCATSRSDRTYTEAFFGQGTRLTVV.

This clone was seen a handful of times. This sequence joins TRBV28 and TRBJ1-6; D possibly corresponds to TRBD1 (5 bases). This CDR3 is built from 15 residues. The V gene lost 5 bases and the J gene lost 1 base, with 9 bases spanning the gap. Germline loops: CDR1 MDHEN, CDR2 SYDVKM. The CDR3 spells CASSLGGSYNSPLHF. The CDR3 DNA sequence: TGTGCCAGCAGTCTCGGGGGATCCTATAATTCACCCCTCCACTTT.

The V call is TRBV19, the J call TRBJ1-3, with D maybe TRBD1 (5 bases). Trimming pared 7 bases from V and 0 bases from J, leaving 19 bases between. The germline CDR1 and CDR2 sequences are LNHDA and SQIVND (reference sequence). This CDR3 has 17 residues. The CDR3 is CASKRLGQESSGNTIYF. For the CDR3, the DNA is TGTGCCAGTAAGAGATTGGGGCAGGAAAGCTCTGGAAACACCATATATTTT.

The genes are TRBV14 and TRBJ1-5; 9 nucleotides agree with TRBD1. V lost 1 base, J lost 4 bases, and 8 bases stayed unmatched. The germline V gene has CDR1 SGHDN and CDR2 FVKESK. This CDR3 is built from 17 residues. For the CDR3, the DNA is TGTGCCAGCAGCCAAGGGACAGGGGCCCCGCTAAATCAGCCCCAGCATTTT. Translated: CASSQGTGAPLNQPQHF.